The sequence of this TCR beta chain was determined in a study of T cell repertoires in cytomegalovirus infection. Study outcomes and limitations: HLA-C-restricted CMV clonotypes gave the most frequent clonotype in two of eight donors.

Regarding this clonotype: The antigen is not known.

In germline, CDR1 is SGHVS, CDR2 FQNEAQ. The junction had 14 bases not matched to a gene; V was cut back by 4 bases and J by 5 bases. The length of the CDR3 is 17 residues. TCRdb re-derived calls from the reads in MiXCR, one entry per CDR3 protein. The sample carries under 850,000 distinct CDR3 sequences, roughly 36% recorded once. The sequenced sample was PBMCs. This TCR derives from a human donor in good health (CMV status not recorded). Some clones in this sample may be carry-over from other donors' samples. The chain links TRBV7-8 to TRBJ1-5; 7 bases agree with TRBD1. The CDR3 loop reads CASSSLSPEGADQPQHF. DNA for the CDR3: TGTGCCAGCAGCTCGCTCTCCCCGGAGGGGGCTGATCAGCCCCAGCATTTT.